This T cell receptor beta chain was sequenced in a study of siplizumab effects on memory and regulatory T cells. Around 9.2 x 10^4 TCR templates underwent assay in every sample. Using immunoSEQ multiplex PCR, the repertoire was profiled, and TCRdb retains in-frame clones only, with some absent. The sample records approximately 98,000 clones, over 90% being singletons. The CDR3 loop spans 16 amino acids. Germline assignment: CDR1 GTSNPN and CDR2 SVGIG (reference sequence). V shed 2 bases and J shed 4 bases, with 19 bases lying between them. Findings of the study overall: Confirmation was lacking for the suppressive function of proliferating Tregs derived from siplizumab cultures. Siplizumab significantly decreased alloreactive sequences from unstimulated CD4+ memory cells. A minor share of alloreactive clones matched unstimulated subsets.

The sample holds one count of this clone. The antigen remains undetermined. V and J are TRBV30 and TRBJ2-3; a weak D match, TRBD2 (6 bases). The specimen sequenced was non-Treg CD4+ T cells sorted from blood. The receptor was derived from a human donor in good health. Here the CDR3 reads CAWSRFVGGTSDTQYF. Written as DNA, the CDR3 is TGTGCCTGGAGTCGTTTCGTCGGCGGGACCTCAGATACGCAGTATTTT. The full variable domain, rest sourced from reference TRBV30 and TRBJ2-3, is SQTIHQWPATLVQPVGSPLSLECTVEGTSNPNLYWYRQAAGRGLQLLFYSVGIGQISSEVPQNLSASRPQDRQFILSSKKLLLSDSGFYLCAWSRFVGGTSDTQYFGPGTRLTVL.